Sequencing of this T cell receptor beta chain was carried out in a study of tumor and adjacent non-tumor tissue in lung cancer. Whole-study context: Stage I to III disease affected 10 men and 5 women aged about 31 to 76.

TCRbeta libraries were built with three rounds of nested PCR, modified from ARM-PCR. From the multiplex PCR reads, TCRdb called clonotypes with MiXCR, one entry per CDR3 protein. The data contain fewer than 90,000 distinct CDR3 sequences, more than 65% of them seen just once; the ten biggest clones take up just over 20%. The CDR3 loop spans 14 amino acids. Germline V gives CDR1 SGHAT, CDR2 FQDESV (reference sequence). RNA was extracted from bulk tissue without any cell sorting. Distant lung tissue was collected more than 3 cm away from the tumor edge. A note on this clonotype: A junction boundary mismatches the germline segment, possibly from a read error.

V and J are TRBV11-1 and TRBJ2-5, with 7 bases identical to TRBD1. Material: distant non-tumor lung tissue. The TCR originated in a woman aged 50 to 60 with non-small cell lung cancer. CDR3 sequence reads: CAGSPGQSVETQYF. CDR3 sequence (DNA): TGTGCCGGCAGCCCGGGACAGAGCGTAGAGACACAGTACTTC.